The 32 T cell receptor beta chains listed next were all sequenced from one sample in a study of T cell clonotyping in hematopoietic cell transplantation. Libraries were prepared by immunoSEQ multiplex PCR; TCRdb keeps only in-frame clonotypes and omits some of them. The sample yields more than 7,000 clones, more than 70% seen once. The sample was PBMCs, taken 100 days after allogeneic stem cell transplant. The receptors stem from a male patient aged 18 to 35 who had an allogeneic stem cell transplant from a related donor, so the T cells may come from the graft donor. Some clones in this sample may be carry-over from other donors' samples.

The chain recombines TRBV19 with TRBJ2-2; D is uncertain. The germline CDR1 and CDR2 sequences are LNHDA and SQIVND (reference sequence). V gave up 7 bases and J gave up 8 bases, with 11 bases separating them. The CDR3 extends over 12 amino acids. The CDR3 DNA follows: TGTGCCAGTAAGGGTAGCATGGGGGAGCTGTTTTTT. This codes for CASKGSMGELFF.

The chain combines TRBV6-5 with TRBJ2-5; 7 bases are a match to TRBD2. CDR3 length: 14 residues. Trimming cost V 3 bases and J 5 bases; bases outside gene matches: 6. The germline gives CDR1 MNHEY, CDR2 SVGAGI. CDR3 nucleotides: TGTGCCAGCAGTTATGGCGGGAGAGGGGAGACCCAGTACTTC. Protein sequence: CASSYGGRGETQYF.

The chain recombines TRBV10-1 with TRBJ2-7, with D uncertain. The germline V gene encodes CDR1 WNHNN and CDR2 SYGVQD (reference sequence). The CDR3 length is 14 residues. V lost 2 bases and J lost 0, with 8 bases in between. The CDR3 loop reads CASSERDSSYEQYV. CDR3 nucleotide sequence: TGCGCCAGCAGTGAGAGGGATTCCTCCTACGAGCAGTACGTC.

V and J are TRBV19 and TRBJ1-2, with TRBD1 identical over 8 bases. The CDR3 length is 14 residues. Trimming cost V 6 bases and J 4 bases; bases outside gene matches: 7. Germline loops: CDR1 LNHDA, CDR2 SQIVND (reference sequence). The CDR3: CASRDIGQGYGYTF. CDR3 in DNA: TGTGCCAGTAGAGATATCGGACAGGGCTATGGCTACACCTTC. Together with reference TRBV19 and TRBJ1-2, the CDR3 gives the full variable domain: DGGITQSPKYLFRKEGQNVTLSCEQNLNHDAMYWYRQDPGQGLRLIYYSQIVNDFQKGDIAEGYSVSREKKESFPLTVTSAQKNPTAFYLCASRDIGQGYGYTFGSGTRLTVV.

The chain has TRBV5-4 and TRBJ2-5; 8 nucleotides align to TRBD1. The CDR3 runs to 13 residues. With 3 bases clipped from V and 5 bases from J, the junction kept 3 bases outside the gene matches. Germline V gene data show CDR1 as SGHNT and CDR2 as YYREEE (reference sequence). CDR3 loop: CASSWTGQETQYF. CDR3 coding DNA: TGTGCCAGCAGCTGGACAGGGCAGGAGACCCAGTACTTC.

This chain uses TRBV4-3 with TRBJ2-6; 7 nucleotides line up with TRBD2. Germline V lookup: CDR1 LGHNA, CDR2 YSLEER. The CDR3 length is 19 residues. J gave up 0 bases and V 4 bases, and 12 bases lay outside the gene matches. Here the CDR3 reads CASSPRRGTATSGANVLTF. The CDR3 bases are TGCGCCAGCAGCCCAAGGCGGGGGACCGCTACCTCTGGGGCCAACGTCCTGACTTTC.

J is TRBJ2-3 and V is TRBV2; 7 bases map to TRBD2. Trimming at V came to 8 bases and at J to 1 base, leaving 3 bases not matched to a gene. The V gene's germline CDR1 is SNHLY and CDR2 FYNNEI. CDR3 length: 13 residues. CDR3 sequence: CASSSGRTDTQYF. CDR3 coding DNA: TGTGCCAGCTCTAGCGGCCGCACAGATACGCAGTATTTT.

CDR3 DNA sequence: TGTGCCAGCAGCGTAGGTGGACAGGGGAACACCGGGGAGCTGTTTTTT. Translating gives CASSVGGQGNTGELFF. The rearrangement uses TRBV9 and TRBJ2-2, with TRBD1 identical over 8 bases. With 0 bases clipped from V and 1 base from J, the junction kept 2 bases outside the gene matches. CDR1 and CDR2 from the germline V gene are SGDLS and YYNGEE. The CDR3 extends over 16 amino acids.

This chain joins TRBV2 and TRBJ2-3, with 7 nucleotides matching TRBD1. With V trimmed by 6 bases and J by 5 bases, 17 bases remained unmatched. CDR1 and CDR2 (germline): SNHLY, FYNNEI. The CDR3 has 17 amino acids. CDR3 loop: CASSSRSGTVQGDTQYF. CDR3 nucleotide sequence: TGTGCCAGCAGCTCCCGATCCGGGACAGTACAAGGAGATACGCAGTATTTT.

The chain joins TRBV11-3 to TRBJ2-2; the match to TRBD1 covers 8 bases. V shed 5 bases, J shed 4 bases, and the junction held 3 bases outside the gene matches. Per germline, CDR1 SGHNT and CDR2 YENEEA. The CDR3 is 14 amino acids. Here the CDR3 reads CASSKTGVTGELFF. CDR3 DNA: TGTGCCAGCAGCAAGACAGGGGTCACCGGGGAGCTGTTTTTT.

Only a few counts were recorded for this clone. This chain joins TRBV5-4 and TRBJ2-1, with 7 nucleotides matching TRBD2. J gave up 4 bases and V 4 bases, and 11 bases lay outside the gene matches. The CDR3 is made up of 16 amino acids. The germline CDR1 and CDR2 sequences are SGHNT and YYREEE (reference sequence). CDR3 DNA: TGTGCCAGCAGCGCCGGCCTCACGGGGGGTTACAATGAGCAGTTCTTC. Translating it yields CASSAGLTGGYNEQFF.

The chain employs TRBV15 and TRBJ1-5; possibly TRBD1 for D (6 bases). Trimming pared 0 bases from V and 7 bases from J, leaving 10 bases between. This CDR3 region has 14 residues. CDR1 LNHNV and CDR2 YYDKDF come from the germline V gene (reference sequence). The CDR3 DNA sequence: TGTGCCACCAGCAGAGATCAGGGGTGGCAGCCCCAGCATTTT. Translated, it gives CATSRDQGWQPQHF.

This rearrangement joins TRBV19 to TRBJ1-5; perhaps TRBD1 as D (5 bases). V lost 5 bases, J lost 0 bases, and 11 bases lay in between. Germline V gene data show CDR1 as LNHDA and CDR2 as SQIVND (reference sequence). This CDR3 is built from 15 residues. For the CDR3, the DNA is TGTGCCAGTAGTTTGGGACTGCATAGCAATCAGCCCCAGCATTTT. Translating it yields CASSLGLHSNQPQHF.

The rearrangement links TRBV2 to TRBJ1-5; tentatively, D is TRBD1 (6 bases). V was cut by 5 bases and J by 3 bases, with 17 bases left in between. Germline CDR1 SNHLY, CDR2 FYNNEI. This CDR3 region has 16 residues. CDR3 nucleotides: TGTGCCAGCAGTCGAGCGGCGACAGGAGACAATCAGCCCCAGCATTTT. This gives the protein CASSRAATGDNQPQHF.

The chain has TRBV6-6 and TRBJ2-7; 9 bases align to TRBD1. J was trimmed by 3 bases and V by 4 bases; bases with no gene match: 4. The CDR3 has 14 residues. Germline V gene data show CDR1 as MNHNY and CDR2 as SVGAGI (reference sequence). The CDR3 DNA follows: TGTGCCAGCAGTTTGGGACAGGGATACTACGAGCAGTACGTC. Its protein is CASSLGQGYYEQYV.

CDR3 DNA sequence: TGTGCCAGCACCTCAGGGAAGGTGACCCAGTACTTC. As protein: CASTSGKVTQYF. The V and J genes are TRBV6-1 and TRBJ2-5, with a possible D match to TRBD1 (5 bases). This CDR3 region has 12 residues. CDR1 MNHNS and CDR2 SASEGT come from the germline V gene. Trimming pared 7 bases from V and 7 bases from J, leaving 13 bases between.

The chain has TRBV5-8 and TRBJ2-3; 8 bases line up with TRBD1. From germline, CDR1 is SGHTS and CDR2 YDEGEE. V dropped 1 base and J dropped 3; count of bases not matched to a gene: 4. The CDR3 consists of 15 residues. For the CDR3, the DNA is TGTGCCAGCAGCTTGTTGGACAGGGTAACAGATACGCAGTATTTT. Translated, it gives CASSLLDRVTDTQYF.

This clone was observed once. The genes are TRBV6-5 and TRBJ1-6, with TRBD1 identical over 7 bases. Germline V gene data show CDR1 as MNHEY and CDR2 as SVGAGI. This CDR3 has 15 amino acids. V lost 5 bases to trimming and J lost 7 bases; unmatched junction nucleotides: 8. The CDR3: CASSLLGTANSPLHF. As DNA, the CDR3 is TGTGCCAGCAGTCTACTGGGGACAGCCAATTCACCCCTCCACTTT.

The chain links TRBV11-2 to TRBJ2-5; 7 positions agree with TRBD1. Germline V lookup: CDR1 SGHAT, CDR2 FQNNGV. V lost 0 bases, J lost 4 bases, and 5 bases stayed unmatched. This CDR3 has 15 residues. CDR3: CASSLEPGQLETQYF. DNA of the CDR3: TGTGCCAGCAGCTTAGAGCCGGGACAGTTAGAGACCCAGTACTTC. Based on the CDR3 plus reference TRBV11-2 and TRBJ2-5, the full variable domain is EAGVAQSPRYKIIEKRQSVAFWCNPISGHATLYWYQQILGQGPKLLIQFQNNGVVDDSQLPKDRFSAERLKGVDSTLKIQPAKLEDSAVYLCASSLEPGQLETQYFGPGTRLLVL.

CDR3 in amino acids: CASNAGQGYEQYV. The CDR3 nucleotides read TGTGCCAGCAACGCGGGACAGGGCTACGAGCAGTACGTC. This rearrangement joins TRBV6-1 to TRBJ2-7, with 9 nucleotides matching TRBD1. The germline gives CDR1 MNHNS, CDR2 SASEGT. The junction had 4 bases not matched to a gene; V was cut back by 7 bases and J by 3 bases. The CDR3 consists of 13 residues.

The V call is TRBV10-3, the J call TRBJ2-1; D is perhaps TRBD1 (6 bases). Germline V gives CDR1 ENHRY, CDR2 SYGVKD. This CDR3 comprises 15 residues. The V end lost 4 bases, the J end lost 1 base, and 11 bases lay between the germline ends. CDR3 sequence reads: CAISGEQGSYNEQFF. DNA for the CDR3: TGTGCCATCAGTGGAGAACAGGGTTCCTACAATGAGCAGTTCTTC.

This chain links TRBV11-3 with TRBJ2-7; TRBD2 aligns across 11 bases. From germline, CDR1 is SGHNT and CDR2 YENEEA. The CDR3 contains 15 residues. V shed 5 bases and J 3 bases; nucleotides not matched to a gene: 6. The CDR3 is CASSATSGDLYEQYV. The CDR3 DNA is TGTGCCAGCAGCGCGACTAGCGGGGACCTCTACGAGCAGTACGTC.

The rearrangement links TRBV23-1 to TRBJ2-7; D is perhaps TRBD2 (6 bases). TRBV23-1 is known as an ORF, though its function is uncertain. V shed 4 bases and J shed 6 bases, with 16 bases lying between them. The CDR3 covers 14 residues. This CDR3 reads CASSPTVGGGEQYV. The CDR3 DNA sequence: TGCGCCAGCAGTCCCACGGTGGGAGGAGGCGAGCAGTACGTC.

This chain links TRBV7-8 with TRBJ1-5, with TRBD1 matching 7 bases. The CDR3 extends over 16 amino acids. Germline V gene lookup returns CDR1 SGHVS and CDR2 FQNEAQ. V shed 3 bases and J 2 bases; nucleotides not matched to a gene: 7. The chain's CDR3 is CASSLVGTVGNQPQHF. In DNA, the CDR3 is TGTGCCAGCAGCTTGGTGGGGACAGTGGGCAATCAGCCCCAGCATTTT.

CDR3 sequence reads: CASSFNGKNGYTF. The CDR3 DNA sequence: TGTGCCAGCAGCTTCAACGGGAAGAATGGCTACACCTTC. V usage is TRBV7-2 and J usage is TRBJ1-2; D remains unclear. The CDR3 is 13 amino acids. CDR1 and CDR2 (germline): SGHTA, FQGNSA. V was pared by 3 bases and J by 6 bases, with 11 bases between.

V usage is TRBV5-1 and J usage is TRBJ1-2; tentative D call: TRBD1 (5 bases). Germline CDR1 is SGHRS and CDR2 is YFSETQ. CDR3 length: 16 amino acids. The V end was cut by 0 bases, the J end by 4 bases, with 16 bases between. In DNA, the CDR3 is TGCGCCAGCAGCTTGGCCATTTCACAGGTCGGCTATGGCTACACCTTC. Protein: CASSLAISQVGYGYTF. The complete variable domain, with remaining parts taken from reference TRBV5-1 and TRBJ1-2, reads KAGVTQTPRYLIKTRGQQVTLSCSPISGHRSVSWYQQTPGQGLQFLFEYFSETQRNKGNFPGRFSGRQFSNSRSEMNVSTLELGDSALYLCASSLAISQVGYGYTFGSGTRLTVV.

This chain links TRBV6-1 with TRBJ2-7; a possible D gene is TRBD1 (6 bases). The CDR3 consists of 15 residues. V was pared by 0 bases and J by 2 bases, with 11 bases between. CDR1 and CDR2 from the germline V gene are MNHNS and SASEGT. In DNA, the CDR3 is TGTGCCAGCAGTGAAGCTGGGCAGGGGCCCTACGAGCAGTACGTC. This gives the protein CASSEAGQGPYEQYV.

The chain employs TRBV19 and TRBJ2-2, with 7 bases identical to TRBD2. The CDR3 loop spans 16 amino acids. Losses at the gene ends were 3 bases for V and 5 bases for J; bases not matched to a gene: 9. CDR1 is LNHDA and CDR2 is SQIVND in the germline V gene (reference sequence). CDR3 loop: CASSMEGGSTTGELFF. CDR3 nucleotide sequence: TGTGCCAGTAGTATGGAGGGCGGGAGTACAACCGGGGAGCTGTTTTTT. Based on the CDR3 plus reference TRBV19 and TRBJ2-2, the full variable domain is DGGITQSPKYLFRKEGQNVTLSCEQNLNHDAMYWYRQDPGQGLRLIYYSQIVNDFQKGDIAEGYSVSREKKESFPLTVTSAQKNPTAFYLCASSMEGGSTTGELFFGEGSRLTVL.

CDR3 in amino acids: CASSIPSQTYNEQFF. The DNA for the CDR3 is TGCGCCAGCAGCATTCCCTCCCAGACATACAATGAGCAGTTCTTC. The rearrangement joins TRBV5-1 to TRBJ2-1; no clear D gene. V dropped 4 bases and J dropped 4 bases, with 15 bases sitting between them. The CDR3 runs to 15 residues. Germline values: CDR1 SGHRS, CDR2 YFSETQ.

This clone was observed a handful of times. V and J are TRBV13 and TRBJ2-1, with 8 bases identical to TRBD2. This CDR3 contains 15 residues. The V and J ends lost 5 bases and 12 bases, in that order; junction bases with no gene match: 15. In germline, CDR1 is PRHDT, CDR2 FYEKMQ (reference sequence). The CDR3 loop is CASSDLAGMLGRQFF. The CDR3 DNA reads as TGTGCCAGCAGCGACCTAGCGGGTATGCTCGGTCGGCAGTTCTTC. Supplemented by reference TRBV13 and TRBJ2-1, the full variable domain reads AAGVIQSPRHLIKEKRETATLKCYPIPRHDTVYWYQQGPGQDPQFLISFYEKMQSDKGSIPDRFSAQQFSDYHSELNMSSLELGDSALYFCASSDLAGMLGRQFFGPGTRLTVL.

This clone was counted a single time. V and J are TRBV2 and TRBJ1-1, with 8 bases matching TRBD1. This CDR3 comprises 14 residues. Germline assignment: CDR1 SNHLY and CDR2 FYNNEI. V was pared by 6 bases and J by 5 bases, with 8 bases of the junction left unmatched. The CDR3 region is CASRPTGGGTEAFF. The CDR3 DNA reads as TGTGCCAGCAGACCTACAGGGGGAGGGACTGAAGCTTTCTTT.

V usage is TRBV5-1 and J usage is TRBJ1-4, with 8 nucleotides matching TRBD1. There are 14 residues in the CDR3. Looked up from germline, CDR1 is SGHRS and CDR2 is YFSETQ. V lost 4 bases, J lost 6 bases, and 5 bases stayed unmatched. CDR3 DNA: TGCGCCAGCAGCGCGCTGACAGGGGATGAAAAACTGTTTTTT. Translating it yields CASSALTGDEKLFF. Full variable domain (remainder filled in from reference TRBV5-1 and TRBJ1-4): KAGVTQTPRYLIKTRGQQVTLSCSPISGHRSVSWYQQTPGQGLQFLFEYFSETQRNKGNFPGRFSGRQFSNSRSEMNVSTLELGDSALYLCASSALTGDEKLFFGSGTQLSVL.